This section outlines one T cell receptor beta chain sequence together with its context. Its antigen is not identified. The data originate from a study of T cell responses to AZD1222 COVID-19 vaccine. The length of the CDR3 is 13 residues. Deletions cut 5 bases from V and 4 bases from J, with 11 bases between. CDR1 and CDR2 from the germline V gene are SEHNR and FQNEAQ (reference sequence). Some clones are missing from TCRdb's copy, which holds only in-frame ones; the method was immunoSEQ multiplex PCR. Seen here are about 140,000 clones, 80% to 90% observed once, and the top ten hold about 3%. General study findings and limits: Regions left unmutated in variants are reportedly the target of nearly half of spike-specific TCRs.

Sequencing was performed on peripheral blood, taken on day 0 of AZD1222 vaccination. This receptor was identified in an adult in good health. The chain carries TRBV7-9 and TRBJ2-5, with D possibly being TRBD1 (6 bases). The CDR3 DNA sequence: TGTGCCAGCAGCCAACAGGGCAGAGAGACCCAGTACTTC. Encoded protein: CASSQQGRETQYF.